This TCR beta chain was sequenced during a study of control samples from healthy donors and cancer patients. Germline CDR1 is SNHLY and CDR2 is FYNNEI. After removal of 6 bases from V and 6 bases from J, the junction contained 1 base not matched to a gene. This CDR3 region has 13 residues. The assay was immunoSEQ multiplex PCR, and TCRdb's table has in-frame clones only and misses some. The sample comprises about 80,000 clones, 65% to 90% of which are singletons, and 9.5% to 13% rests with the top ten. V gene TRBV2 combines with J gene TRBJ2-2; 10 bases line up with TRBD1. Sequencing was done on a sample of PBMCs. This receptor was identified in a man aged 55-75 years with head and neck cancer. The CDR3 nucleotides are TGTGCCAGCAGCGGACAGGGGGCCGGGGAGCTGTTTTTT. This codes for CASSGQGAGELFF.